This T cell receptor beta chain was obtained from a study of cytomegalovirus exposure and HLA in healthy donors. Germline loops: CDR1 KGHSH, CDR2 LQKENI. The ends were cut back, 4 bases at V and 7 bases at J, with 20 bases in the middle. This CDR3 is built from 16 residues. The PCR was carried out with 60 Vbeta primers and 13 Jbeta primers. Sequencing used immunoSEQ multiplex PCR; TCRdb keeps in-frame clones, though not all of them. The sample records almost 200,000 clones, roughly 77% being singletons. Sequenced: PBMCs. This clonotype originated in a male donor in good health and CMV-seropositive. The chain has TRBV18 and TRBJ1-5, with D uncertain. DNA for the CDR3: TGTGCCAGCTCACGCGATGGAGGCGGCCGAGGACAGCCCCAGCATTTT. Translation gives CASSRDGGGRGQPQHF.